A single sample is the source of the 31 T cell receptor beta chains below, sequenced in a study of cytomegalovirus exposure and HLA in healthy donors. Repertoires were generated with immunoSEQ multiplex PCR, while TCRdb's copy carries only in-frame clones and drops some. The table lists some 130,000 clones, about 88% of them singletons. The source material was PBMCs. These receptors originate from a young woman in good health and CMV-seronegative.

J is TRBJ1-5 and V is TRBV5-1; TRBD1 aligns across 8 bases. The CDR3 consists of 13 residues. The germline CDR1 and CDR2 sequences are SGHRS and YFSETQ. After removal of 4 bases from V and 6 bases from J, the junction contained 3 bases not matched to a gene. The CDR3 region is CASSPQGGQPQHF. Here the CDR3 DNA reads TGCGCCAGCAGCCCACAGGGGGGTCAGCCCCAGCATTTT.

This sequence joins TRBV9 and TRBJ2-5, with D perhaps matching TRBD2 (6 bases). Trimming took off 2 bases at V and 1 base at J, with 6 bases between the two ends. Germline loops: CDR1 SGDLS, CDR2 YYNGEE. This CDR3 comprises 13 residues. The CDR3 loop is CASSVGGQETQYF. In DNA form, the CDR3 reads TGTGCCAGCAGCGTGGGGGGCCAAGAGACCCAGTACTTC.

The rearrangement links TRBV9 to TRBJ1-1, with 10 positions matching TRBD1. Trimming at V came to 4 bases and at J to 7 bases, leaving 10 bases not matched to a gene. Germline CDR1 and CDR2: SGDLS and YYNGEE. The CDR3 is 15 amino acids. CDR3 loop: CASSRIRQGAGEAFF. As DNA, the CDR3 is TGTGCCAGCAGCCGAATCAGACAGGGGGCCGGTGAAGCTTTCTTT. Full variable domain (remainder filled in from reference TRBV9 and TRBJ1-1): DSGVTQTPKHLITATGQRVTLRCSPRSGDLSVYWYQQSLDQGLQFLIQYYNGEERAKGNILERFSAQQFPDLHSELNLSSLELGDSALYFCASSRIRQGAGEAFFGQGTRLTVV.

The chain carries TRBV11-2 and TRBJ2-1, with a weak D call TRBD2 (5 bases). The CDR3 length is 13 residues. Deletions cut 3 bases from V and 9 bases from J, with 12 bases between. CDR1 SGHAT and CDR2 FQNNGV come from the germline V gene. The DNA of the CDR3 is TGTGCCAGCAGCTTTAGCGAGCACGGTGAGCAGTTCTTC. It yields the protein CASSFSEHGEQFF.

The chain couples TRBV6-1 to TRBJ1-2, with 9 bases fitting TRBD1. With 8 bases clipped from V and 7 bases from J, the junction kept 11 bases outside the gene matches. The CDR3 spans 14 residues. The germline V gene has CDR1 MNHNS and CDR2 SASEGT. In DNA form, the CDR3 reads TGTGCCAGCGAACTGGGGACAGGGAGTAGTGGCTACACCTTC. It codes for CASELGTGSSGYTF.

This clone showed up just once. The genes are TRBV28 and TRBJ1-5; tentatively, D is TRBD1 (5 bases). Trimming removed 4 bases at V and 3 bases at J, with 10 bases between. Germline values: CDR1 MDHEN, CDR2 SYDVKM. This CDR3 has 14 amino acids. The CDR3 region has the DNA TGTGCCAGCAGTTCCCGGGGGTTCAATCAGCCCCAGCATTTT. Encoded protein: CASSSRGFNQPQHF.

This chain joins TRBV7-9 and TRBJ2-7; TRBD2 might be the D (5 bases). The V end lost 5 bases, the J end lost 3 bases, and 11 bases lay between the germline ends. Germline-derived CDR1 and CDR2 are SEHNR and FQNEAQ (reference sequence). The CDR3 is 13 amino acids. The CDR3 sequence is CASSRPGSYEQYF. In DNA form, the CDR3 reads TGTGCCAGCAGCCGACCGGGAAGCTACGAGCAGTACTTC.

The chain recombines TRBV5-1 with TRBJ2-1; 9 bases are a match to TRBD2. V lost 4 bases, J lost 1 base, and 6 bases stayed unmatched. The CDR3 contains 16 residues. The germline V gene encodes CDR1 SGHRS and CDR2 YFSETQ. The DNA for the CDR3 is TGCGCCAGCAGCCCCTGGCTAGCGGGGTCCTACAATGAGCAGTTCTTC. This gives the protein CASSPWLAGSYNEQFF.

V gene TRBV11-2 combines with J gene TRBJ1-2; D perhaps matches TRBD1 (5 bases). Per the germline V gene, CDR1 is SGHAT and CDR2 is FQNNGV. The CDR3 is 15 residues long. With 0 bases removed from V and 7 bases from J, the gap between germline ends came to 15 bases. CDR3 sequence (DNA): TGTGCCAGCAGCTTAGACCTCACGACAGCCTTTGGCTACACCTTC. This sequence encodes CASSLDLTTAFGYTF.

This sequence joins TRBV5-8 and TRBJ2-7; TRBD1 matches 8 bases. With V trimmed by 0 bases and J by 4 bases, 6 bases remained unmatched. Germline assignment: CDR1 SGHTS and CDR2 YDEGEE. This CDR3 has 15 residues. The CDR3 is CASSLGPDRAYEQYF. Written as DNA, the CDR3 is TGTGCCAGCAGCTTGGGGCCGGACAGGGCTTACGAGCAGTACTTC.

The chain links TRBV6-6 to TRBJ2-7; 16 nucleotides align to TRBD2. The CDR3 is made up of 16 amino acids. V trimming: 7 bases; J trimming: 0 bases; junction bases outside the gene matches: 3. The germline V gene encodes CDR1 MNHNY and CDR2 SVGAGI (reference sequence). The CDR3 protein is CASMGLAGGDSYEQYF. As DNA, the CDR3 is TGTGCCAGCATGGGACTAGCGGGGGGGGACTCCTACGAGCAGTACTTC.

This chain uses TRBV20-1 with TRBJ2-7; D is possibly TRBD1 (6 bases). CDR1 and CDR2 from the germline V gene are DFQATT and SNEGSKA (reference sequence). CDR3 length: 11 amino acids. V lost 4 bases and J 4 bases, leaving 8 bases between the germline ends. The CDR3 region is CSATQGYEQYF. The CDR3 coding sequence is TGCAGTGCTACTCAGGGGTACGAGCAGTACTTC.

The rearrangement joins TRBV15 to TRBJ2-3; a possible D gene is TRBD2 (5 bases). This CDR3 comprises 15 residues. Germline V gene lookup returns CDR1 LNHNV and CDR2 YYDKDF (reference sequence). The V end was cut by 8 bases, the J end by 5 bases, with 20 bases between. The CDR3, as DNA: TGTGCCACCGCCCCGGGGAAAGAGCATCTAGATACGCAGTATTTT. This codes for CATAPGKEHLDTQYF.

The V and J genes are TRBV2 and TRBJ2-3; D is ambiguous. This CDR3 spans 13 amino acids. V was cut by 8 bases and J by 2 bases, with 11 bases left in between. Per germline, CDR1 SNHLY and CDR2 FYNNEI. CDR3 region: CASFEIPTDTQYF. The CDR3 DNA reads TGTGCCAGCTTTGAGATACCCACAGATACGCAGTATTTT. The variable domain in full, with the rest retrieved from reference TRBV2 and TRBJ2-3, is EPEVTQTPSHQVTQMGQEVILRCVPISNHLYFYWYRQILGQKVEFLVSFYNNEISEKSEIFDDQFSVERPDGSNFTLKIRSTKLEDSAMYFCASFEIPTDTQYFGPGTRLTVL.

V is TRBV5-1 and J is TRBJ2-3; 8 bases align to TRBD1. Germline-derived CDR1 and CDR2 are SGHRS and YFSETQ. The CDR3 spans 18 residues. V shed 0 bases and J 0 bases; nucleotides not matched to a gene: 9. CDR3 loop: CASSLDPSGQGSTDTQYF. The CDR3, as DNA: TGCGCCAGCAGCTTGGATCCATCCGGACAGGGAAGCACAGATACGCAGTATTTT.

The rearrangement joins TRBV19 to TRBJ2-7; TRBD2 aligns across 13 bases. The CDR3 covers 15 residues. Germline values: CDR1 LNHDA, CDR2 SQIVND (reference sequence). The junction had 6 bases not matched to a gene; V was cut back by 6 bases and J by 4 bases. CDR3 loop: CASRPGGLAGYEQYF. Written as DNA, the CDR3 is TGTGCCAGTAGACCTGGGGGACTAGCGGGGTACGAGCAGTACTTC.

This chain uses TRBV9 with TRBJ1-4, with 7 bases that match TRBD1. This CDR3 contains 14 residues. Germline loops: CDR1 SGDLS, CDR2 YYNGEE. V was pared by 3 bases and J by 4 bases, with 3 bases of the junction left unmatched. CDR3 bases: TGTGCCAGCAGCGCGGGACAGATTAATGAAAAACTGTTTTTT. Translation gives CASSAGQINEKLFF.

This chain links TRBV25-1 with TRBJ1-5; D remains ambiguous. Trimming left V 3 bases short and J 4 bases short, with 4 bases between. The CDR3 is made up of 12 amino acids. The germline gives CDR1 MGHDK, CDR2 SYGVNS. Here the CDR3 DNA reads TGTGCCAGCAGTGACAGGAATCAGCCCCAGCATTTT. Amino acids: CASSDRNQPQHF.

The chain links TRBV25-1 to TRBJ1-1; D is possibly TRBD1 (5 bases). Looked up from germline, CDR1 is MGHDK and CDR2 is SYGVNS. The CDR3 covers 15 residues. V was pared by 5 bases and J by 6 bases, with 19 bases between. For the CDR3, the DNA is TGTGCCAGCAGTCTTCCCGGGGGAGGGGTAGCTGAAGCTTTCTTT. Protein sequence: CASSLPGGGVAEAFF.

J is TRBJ1-2 and V is TRBV5-6, with D maybe TRBD1 (5 bases). Trimming removed 2 bases from V and 4 bases from J, with 12 bases in between. Germline CDR1 is SGHDT and CDR2 is YYEEEE. The CDR3 spans 14 residues. For the CDR3, the DNA is TGTGCCAGCAGCTTCCTAGACAGCTTCTATGGCTACACCTTC. This translates into CASSFLDSFYGYTF.

The V and J genes are TRBV7-8 and TRBJ1-6; D is possibly TRBD1 (6 bases). Trimming cost V 4 bases and J 7 bases, with 8 bases left between them. CDR3 length equals 13 residues. The germline V gene has CDR1 SGHVS and CDR2 FQNEAQ. This CDR3 reads CASSSTGNSPLHF. CDR3 sequence (DNA): TGTGCCAGCAGCTCAACAGGGAATTCACCCCTCCACTTT.

The chain carries TRBV10-2 and TRBJ1-1; 8 bases align to TRBD1. Losses at the gene ends were 1 base for V and 1 base for J; bases not matched to a gene: 2. Germline-derived CDR1 and CDR2 are WSHSY and SAAADI. This CDR3 is built from 15 residues. CDR3 residues: CASSEWGQENTEAFF. CDR3 DNA sequence: TGCGCCAGCAGTGAGTGGGGACAGGAGAACACTGAAGCTTTCTTT.

V is TRBV6-5 and J is TRBJ1-4, with D possibly being TRBD1 (5 bases). The V end lost 5 bases, the J end lost 8 bases, and 15 bases lay between the germline ends. This CDR3 spans 14 amino acids. The germline gives CDR1 MNHEY, CDR2 SVGAGI. The CDR3 nucleotides read TGTGCCAGCAGTCCCTTGGGGGGAGTCGAAAAACTGTTTTTT. Translation gives CASSPLGGVEKLFF.

The rearrangement joins TRBV10-2 to TRBJ1-2; TRBD1 agrees at 7 bases. V shed 2 bases, J shed 4 bases, and the junction held 10 bases outside the gene matches. The germline V gene encodes CDR1 WSHSY and CDR2 SAAADI. This CDR3 spans 16 amino acids. The CDR3 loop reads CASSERGTGVVYGYTF. The CDR3 bases are TGCGCCAGCAGTGAGAGGGGCACAGGGGTTGTCTATGGCTACACCTTC.

The rearrangement uses TRBV5-1 and TRBJ2-2; a weak D match, TRBD1 (6 bases). Germline assignment: CDR1 SGHRS and CDR2 YFSETQ. The CDR3 has 15 amino acids. V gave up 6 bases and J gave up 6 bases, with 18 bases separating them. The CDR3 nucleotides are TGCGCCAGCACCGCAGGGGAGAGGCCGGCCGGGGAGCTGTTTTTT. Residues: CASTAGERPAGELFF.

The chain has TRBV7-9 and TRBJ2-1; 7 positions agree with TRBD2. Trimming cost V 2 bases and J 5 bases; bases outside gene matches: 9. Germline V lookup: CDR1 SEHNR, CDR2 FQNEAQ (reference sequence). CDR3 length: 16 amino acids. In nucleotides, the CDR3 is TGTGCCAGCAGCTTACGGTGGGGGGGGACCGACAATGAGCAGTTCTTC. This gives the protein CASSLRWGGTDNEQFF. Supplemented by reference TRBV7-9 and TRBJ2-1, the full variable domain reads DTGVSQNPRHKITKRGQNVTFRCDPISEHNRLYWYRQTLGQGPEFLTYFQNEAQLEKSRLLSDRFSAERPKGSFSTLEIQRTEQGDSAMYLCASSLRWGGTDNEQFFGPGTRLTVL.

This clone was counted a single time. V gene TRBV7-6 combines with J gene TRBJ1-1, with D perhaps TRBD1 (5 bases). CDR1 SGHVS and CDR2 FNYEAQ come from the germline V gene. The CDR3 runs to 15 residues. Trimming removed 4 bases at V and 0 bases at J, with 12 bases between. The CDR3 loop reads CASSSRGGLNTEAFF. CDR3 nucleotide sequence: TGTGCCAGCAGCTCGCGGGGGGGGTTGAACACTGAAGCTTTCTTT.

The CDR3 nucleotides read TGTGCCAGCAGTGATGGGGGACTAACTGTTTACAATGAGCAGTTCTTC. It encodes CASSDGGLTVYNEQFF. V and J are TRBV2 and TRBJ2-1; 7 bases align to TRBD2. The V and J ends lost 3 bases and 4 bases, in that order; junction bases with no gene match: 9. Looked up from germline, CDR1 is SNHLY and CDR2 is FYNNEI. The CDR3 extends over 16 amino acids. The whole variable domain, filled in from reference TRBV2 and TRBJ2-1, reads EPEVTQTPSHQVTQMGQEVILRCVPISNHLYFYWYRQILGQKVEFLVSFYNNEISEKSEIFDDQFSVERPDGSNFTLKIRSTKLEDSAMYFCASSDGGLTVYNEQFFGPGTRLTVL.

This chain connects TRBV7-8 to TRBJ1-1; maybe TRBD1 (5 bases). Deletions cut 0 bases from V and 0 bases from J, with 5 bases between. Germline loops: CDR1 SGHVS, CDR2 FQNEAQ. This CDR3 is 14 amino acids long. This chain's CDR3 is CASSLAGVNTEAFF. The CDR3 DNA reads TGTGCCAGCAGCTTAGCAGGGGTGAACACTGAAGCTTTCTTT. The variable domain in full, completed from reference TRBV7-8 and TRBJ1-1, reads GAGVSQSPRYKVAKRGQDVALRCDPISGHVSLFWYQQALGQGPEFLTYFQNEAQLDKSGLPSDRFFAERPEGSVSTLKIQRTQQEDSAVYLCASSLAGVNTEAFFGQGTRLTVV.

The V call is TRBV10-2, the J call TRBJ1-2, with D maybe TRBD1 (6 bases). Per germline, CDR1 WSHSY and CDR2 SAAADI. With 5 bases removed from V and 8 bases from J, the gap between germline ends came to 15 bases. CDR3 length: 13 amino acids. The CDR3 DNA reads TGCGCCAGCAGTAATACCAGGGGAGAAGGCTACACCTTC. Residues: CASSNTRGEGYTF.

The gene calls are TRBV11-2 and TRBJ2-7, with TRBD1 as a possible D gene (5 bases). CDR1 SGHAT and CDR2 FQNNGV come from the germline V gene. V was pared by 1 base and J by 3 bases, with 10 bases between. The CDR3 is 14 residues long. CDR3 sequence reads: CASSLGGRIYEQYF. The CDR3 DNA follows: TGTGCCAGCAGCTTAGGGGGCAGAATCTACGAGCAGTACTTC.